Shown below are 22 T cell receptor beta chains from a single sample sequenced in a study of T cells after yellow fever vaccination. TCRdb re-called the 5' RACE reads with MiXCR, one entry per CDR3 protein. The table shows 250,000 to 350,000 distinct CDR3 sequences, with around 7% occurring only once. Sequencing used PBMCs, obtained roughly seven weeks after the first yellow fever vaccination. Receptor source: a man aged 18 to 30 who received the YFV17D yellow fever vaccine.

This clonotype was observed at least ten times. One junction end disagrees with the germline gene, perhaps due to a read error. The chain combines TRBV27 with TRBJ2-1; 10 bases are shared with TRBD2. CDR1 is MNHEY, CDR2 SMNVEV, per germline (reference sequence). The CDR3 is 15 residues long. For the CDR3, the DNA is TGTGCCAGTAGTTTGAGCGGGGGGGACTACAATGAGCAGTTCTTC. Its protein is CASSLSGGDYNEQFF.

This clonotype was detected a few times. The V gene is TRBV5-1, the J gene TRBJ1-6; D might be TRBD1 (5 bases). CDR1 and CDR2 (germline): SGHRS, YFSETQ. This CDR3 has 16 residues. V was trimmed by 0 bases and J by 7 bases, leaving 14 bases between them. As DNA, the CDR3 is TGCGCCAGCAGCTTGGCCGCCCAGGGTGGAAATTCACCCCTCCACTTT. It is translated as CASSLAAQGGNSPLHF. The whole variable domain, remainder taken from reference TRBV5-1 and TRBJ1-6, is KAGVTQTPRYLIKTRGQQVTLSCSPISGHRSVSWYQQTPGQGLQFLFEYFSETQRNKGNFPGRFSGRQFSNSRSEMNVSTLELGDSALYLCASSLAAQGGNSPLHFGNGTRLTVT.

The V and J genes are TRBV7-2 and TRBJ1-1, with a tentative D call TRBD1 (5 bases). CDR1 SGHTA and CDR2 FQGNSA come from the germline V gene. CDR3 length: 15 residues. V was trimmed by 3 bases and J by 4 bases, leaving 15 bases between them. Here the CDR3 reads CASSFSPGRTTEAFF. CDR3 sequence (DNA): TGTGCCAGCAGCTTTTCGCCGGGACGGACCACTGAAGCTTTCTTT. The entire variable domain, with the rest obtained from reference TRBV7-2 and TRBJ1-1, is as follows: GAGVSQSPSNKVTEKGKDVELRCDPISGHTALYWYRQSLGQGLEFLIYFQGNSAPDKSGLPSDRFSAERTGGSVSTLTIQRTQQEDSAVYLCASSFSPGRTTEAFFGQGTRLTVV.

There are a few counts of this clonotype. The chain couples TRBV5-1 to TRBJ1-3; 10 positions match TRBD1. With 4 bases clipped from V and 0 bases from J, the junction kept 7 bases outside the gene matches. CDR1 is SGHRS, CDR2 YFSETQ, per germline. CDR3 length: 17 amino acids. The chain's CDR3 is CASSVSGTGASGNTIYF. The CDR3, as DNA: TGCGCCAGCAGCGTTTCCGGGACAGGGGCCTCTGGAAACACCATATATTTT.

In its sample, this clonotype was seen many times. The CDR3 DNA reads as TGCAGCGTTGACCAGCGCACGAACACCGGGGAGCTGTTTTTT. Translating gives CSVDQRTNTGELFF. The chain links TRBV29-1 to TRBJ2-2, with D hard to call. The CDR3 loop spans 14 amino acids. Germline V lookup: CDR1 SQVTM, CDR2 ANQGSEA. The V gene lost 3 bases and the J gene lost 0 bases, with 8 bases spanning the gap.

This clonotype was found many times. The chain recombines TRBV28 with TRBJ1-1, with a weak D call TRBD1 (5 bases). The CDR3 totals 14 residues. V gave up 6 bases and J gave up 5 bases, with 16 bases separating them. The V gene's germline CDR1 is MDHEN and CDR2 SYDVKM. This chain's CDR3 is CASRPGQSRTEAFF. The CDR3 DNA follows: TGTGCCAGCAGACCAGGGCAGTCGAGGACTGAAGCTTTCTTT.

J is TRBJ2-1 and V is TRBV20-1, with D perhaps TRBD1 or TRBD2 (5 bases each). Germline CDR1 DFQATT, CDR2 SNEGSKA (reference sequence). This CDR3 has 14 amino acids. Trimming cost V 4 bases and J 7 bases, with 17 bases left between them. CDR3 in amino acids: CSAKMGPGSNEQFF. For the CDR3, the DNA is TGCAGTGCTAAGATGGGGCCGGGGTCTAATGAGCAGTTCTTC.

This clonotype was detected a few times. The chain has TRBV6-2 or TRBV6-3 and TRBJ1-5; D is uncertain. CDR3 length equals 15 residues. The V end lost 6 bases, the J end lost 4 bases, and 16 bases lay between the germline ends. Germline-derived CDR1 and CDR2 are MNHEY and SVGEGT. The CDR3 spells CASSQPREGNQPQHF. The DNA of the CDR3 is TGTGCCAGCAGCCAACCAAGGGAGGGTAATCAGCCCCAGCATTTT.

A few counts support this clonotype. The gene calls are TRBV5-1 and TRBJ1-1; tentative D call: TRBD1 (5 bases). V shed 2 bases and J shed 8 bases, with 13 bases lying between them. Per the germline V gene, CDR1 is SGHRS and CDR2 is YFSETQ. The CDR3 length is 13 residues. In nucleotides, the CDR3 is TGCGCCAGCAGCTTTCGGCAGGGAGGGGAAGCTTTCTTT. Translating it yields CASSFRQGGEAFF.

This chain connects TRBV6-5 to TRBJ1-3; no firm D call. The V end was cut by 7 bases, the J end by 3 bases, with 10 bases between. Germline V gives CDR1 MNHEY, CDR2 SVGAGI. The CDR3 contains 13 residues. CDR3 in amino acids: CASIRGDGNTIYF. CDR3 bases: TGTGCCAGCATCCGCGGAGATGGAAACACCATATATTTT.

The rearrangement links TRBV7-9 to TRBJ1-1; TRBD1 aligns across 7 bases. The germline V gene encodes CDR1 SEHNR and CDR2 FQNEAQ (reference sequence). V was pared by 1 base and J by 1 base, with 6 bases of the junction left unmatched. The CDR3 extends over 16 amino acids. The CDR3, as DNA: TGTGCCAGCAGCTTAGAGGGAACAGGGGAGAACACTGAAGCTTTCTTT. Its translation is CASSLEGTGENTEAFF.

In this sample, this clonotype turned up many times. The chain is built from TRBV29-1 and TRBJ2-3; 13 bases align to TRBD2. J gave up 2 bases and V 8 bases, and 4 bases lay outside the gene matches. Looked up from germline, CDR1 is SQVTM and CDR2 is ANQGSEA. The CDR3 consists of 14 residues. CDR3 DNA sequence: TGCAGCAAACTAGCGGGGGGGTACACAGATACGCAGTATTTT. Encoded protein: CSKLAGGYTDTQYF.

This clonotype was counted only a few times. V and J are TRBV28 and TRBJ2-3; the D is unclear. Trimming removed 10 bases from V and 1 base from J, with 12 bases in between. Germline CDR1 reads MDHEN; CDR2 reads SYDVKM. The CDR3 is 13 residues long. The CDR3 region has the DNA TGTGCCAATTCTCCCCCGGGCACAGATACGCAGTATTTT. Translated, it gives CANSPPGTDTQYF.

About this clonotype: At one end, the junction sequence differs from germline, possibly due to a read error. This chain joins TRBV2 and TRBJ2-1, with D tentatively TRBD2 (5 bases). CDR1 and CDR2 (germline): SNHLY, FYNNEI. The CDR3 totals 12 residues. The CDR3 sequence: CASSNQIPGKGF. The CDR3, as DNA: TGTGCCAGCAGTAATCAAATCCCGGGGAAGGGCTTC.

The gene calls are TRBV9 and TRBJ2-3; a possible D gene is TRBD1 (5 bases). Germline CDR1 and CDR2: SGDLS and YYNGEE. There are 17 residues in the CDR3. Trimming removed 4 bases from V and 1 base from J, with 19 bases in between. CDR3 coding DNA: TGTGCCAGCAGCACTTCTCACCCGGGCAGGGGCACAGATACGCAGTATTTT. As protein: CASSTSHPGRGTDTQYF. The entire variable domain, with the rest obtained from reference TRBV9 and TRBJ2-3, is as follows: DSGVTQTPKHLITATGQRVTLRCSPRSGDLSVYWYQQSLDQGLQFLIQYYNGEERAKGNILERFSAQQFPDLHSELNLSSLELGDSALYFCASSTSHPGRGTDTQYFGPGTRLTVL.

The CDR3: CASTDTINTEAFF. In DNA form, the CDR3 reads TGTGCCAGTACGGACACCATTAACACTGAAGCTTTCTTT. The V gene is TRBV19, the J gene TRBJ1-1; D perhaps matches TRBD1 (5 bases). The V gene lost 7 bases and the J gene lost 2 bases, with 11 bases spanning the gap. This CDR3 has 13 residues. Germline-derived CDR1 and CDR2 are LNHDA and SQIVND (reference sequence).

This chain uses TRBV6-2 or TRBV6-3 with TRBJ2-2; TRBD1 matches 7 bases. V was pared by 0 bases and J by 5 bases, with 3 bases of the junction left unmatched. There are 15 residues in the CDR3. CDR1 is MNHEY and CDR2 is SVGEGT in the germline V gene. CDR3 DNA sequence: TGTGCCAGCAGTTACTCGGCGACAGGGACCGGGGAGCTGTTTTTT. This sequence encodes CASSYSATGTGELFF.

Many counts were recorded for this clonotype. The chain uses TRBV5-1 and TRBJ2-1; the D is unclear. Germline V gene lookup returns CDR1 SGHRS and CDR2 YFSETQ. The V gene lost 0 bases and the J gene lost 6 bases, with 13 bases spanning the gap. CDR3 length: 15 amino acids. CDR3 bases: TGCGCCAGCAGCTTGGAGGTATTGACGGCCAATGAGCAGTTCTTC. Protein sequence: CASSLEVLTANEQFF.

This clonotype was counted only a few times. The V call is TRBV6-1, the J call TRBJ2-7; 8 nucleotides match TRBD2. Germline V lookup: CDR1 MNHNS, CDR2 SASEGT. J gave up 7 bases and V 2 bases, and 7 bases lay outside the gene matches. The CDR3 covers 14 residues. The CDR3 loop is CASSESLGGGEQYV. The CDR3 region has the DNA TGTGCCAGCAGTGAATCCCTAGGCGGGGGGGAGCAGTACGTC.

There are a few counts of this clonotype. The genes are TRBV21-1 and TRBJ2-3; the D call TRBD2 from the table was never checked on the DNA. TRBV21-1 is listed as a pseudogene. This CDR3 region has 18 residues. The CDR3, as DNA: TGTGCCAGCAGCAAAAGGGCCTGCGGTTTGGTGCCGACAGATACGCAGTATTTT. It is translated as CASSKRACGLVPTDTQYF.

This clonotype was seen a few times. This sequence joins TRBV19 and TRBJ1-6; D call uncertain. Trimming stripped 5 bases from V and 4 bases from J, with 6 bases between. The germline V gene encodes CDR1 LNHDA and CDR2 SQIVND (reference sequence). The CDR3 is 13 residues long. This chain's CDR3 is CASSSYYNSPLHF. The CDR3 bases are TGTGCCAGTAGTTCTTATTATAATTCACCCCTCCACTTT.

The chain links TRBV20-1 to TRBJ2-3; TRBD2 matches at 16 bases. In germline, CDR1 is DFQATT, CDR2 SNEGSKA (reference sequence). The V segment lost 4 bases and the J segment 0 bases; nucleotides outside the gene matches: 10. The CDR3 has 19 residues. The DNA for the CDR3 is TGCAGTGCTATAGGGACTAGCGGGGGGGCCCTACCAAGCACAGATACGCAGTATTTT. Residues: CSAIGTSGGALPSTDTQYF.